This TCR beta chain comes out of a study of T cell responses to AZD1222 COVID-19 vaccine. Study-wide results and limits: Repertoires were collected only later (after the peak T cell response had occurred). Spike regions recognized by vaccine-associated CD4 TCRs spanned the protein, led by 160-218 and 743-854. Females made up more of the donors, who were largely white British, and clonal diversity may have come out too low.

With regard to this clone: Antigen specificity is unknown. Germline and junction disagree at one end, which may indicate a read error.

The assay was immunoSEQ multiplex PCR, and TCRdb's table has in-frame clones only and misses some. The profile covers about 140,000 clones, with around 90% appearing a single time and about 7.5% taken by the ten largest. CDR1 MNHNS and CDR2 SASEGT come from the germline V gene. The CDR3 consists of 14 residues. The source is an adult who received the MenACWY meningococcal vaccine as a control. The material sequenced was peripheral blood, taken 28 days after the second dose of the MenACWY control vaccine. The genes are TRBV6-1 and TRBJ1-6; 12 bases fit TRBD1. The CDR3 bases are TGTGCCAGCGGTGAGGGACAGGGGGCTTCACCCCTCCACTTT. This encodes CASGEGQGASPLHF.